Below are 5 T cell receptor beta chains sequenced from a single sample in a study of blood T cell repertoires in COVID-19. Only in-frame clones appear in the TCRdb table, and some are missing; sequencing was by immunoSEQ multiplex PCR. The sample contains about 150,000 clones, 84% of which appear only once. Sequencing input: peripheral blood. Receptor source: a human donor in a cohort sampled during active COVID-19.

CDR3 in amino acids: CASSFPPTGTNTEAFF. CDR3 coding DNA: TGTGCCAGCAGCTTCCCCCCGACAGGCACGAACACTGAAGCTTTCTTT. This rearrangement joins TRBV5-4 to TRBJ1-1; tentative D call: TRBD1 (6 bases). Trimming pared 2 bases from V and 1 base from J, leaving 15 bases between. The length of the CDR3 is 16 residues. Germline CDR1 SGHNT, CDR2 YYREEE (reference sequence).

CDR3 sequence: CASSELGAEFDGYTF. CDR3 in DNA: TGTGCCAGCAGTGAACTGGGGGCTGAATTCGATGGCTACACCTTC. The chain joins TRBV25-1 to TRBJ1-2; D may be TRBD1 (6 bases). V lost 2 bases, J lost 6 bases, and 16 bases lay in between. The CDR3 length is 15 residues. CDR1 MGHDK and CDR2 SYGVNS come from the germline V gene.

The gene calls are TRBV7-7 and TRBJ2-1; TRBD1 is a possible D gene (6 bases). CDR1 is SSHAT, CDR2 FNYEAQ, per germline (reference sequence). V lost 5 bases and J 2 bases, leaving 16 bases between the germline ends. The CDR3 loop spans 16 amino acids. The CDR3 is CASSPGAGDTYNEQFF. CDR3 bases: TGTGCCAGCAGCCCTGGGGCAGGGGATACCTACAATGAGCAGTTCTTC.

The V gene is TRBV6-6, the J gene TRBJ1-2; 8 nucleotides line up with TRBD1. This CDR3 has 15 residues. Trimming removed 2 bases from V and 4 bases from J; junction bases left unmatched: 6. The germline V gene encodes CDR1 MNHNY and CDR2 SVGAGI (reference sequence). CDR3 nucleotide sequence: TGTGCCAGCAGTTACGGACAGGGAGATAGCTATGGCTACACCTTC. This encodes CASSYGQGDSYGYTF.

The CDR3 bases are TGTGCCTGCAGGGAACTAGCGGGTCGTCAAGAGACCCAGTACTTC. Its protein product is CACRELAGRQETQYF. The chain joins TRBV30 to TRBJ2-5; 9 bases map to TRBD2. With 6 bases clipped from V and 2 bases from J, the junction kept 10 bases outside the gene matches. Germline-derived CDR1 and CDR2 are GTSNPN and SVGIG (reference sequence). The CDR3 length is 15 residues.